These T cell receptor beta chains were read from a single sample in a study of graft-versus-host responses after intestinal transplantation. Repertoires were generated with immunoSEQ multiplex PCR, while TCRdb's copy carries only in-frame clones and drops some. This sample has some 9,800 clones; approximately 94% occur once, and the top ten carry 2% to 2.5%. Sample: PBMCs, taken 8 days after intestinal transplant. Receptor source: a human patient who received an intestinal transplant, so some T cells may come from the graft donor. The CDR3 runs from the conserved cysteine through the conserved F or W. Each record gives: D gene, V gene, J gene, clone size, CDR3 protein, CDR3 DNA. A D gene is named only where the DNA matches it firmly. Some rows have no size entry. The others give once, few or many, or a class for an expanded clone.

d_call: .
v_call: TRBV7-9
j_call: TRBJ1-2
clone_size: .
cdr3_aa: CASSLGGLGYTF
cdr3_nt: TGTGCCAGCAGCCTAGGAGGGCTCGGCTACACCTTC

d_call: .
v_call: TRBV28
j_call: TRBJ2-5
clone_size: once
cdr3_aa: CASSSLPGVETQYF
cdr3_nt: TGTGCCAGCAGTTCCCTCCCGGGGGTTGAGACCCAGTACTTC

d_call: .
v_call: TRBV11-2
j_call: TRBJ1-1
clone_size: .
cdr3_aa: CASSWGSGRHTEAFF
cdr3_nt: TGTGCCAGCAGCTGGGGGTCGGGGCGTCACACTGAAGCTTTCTTT

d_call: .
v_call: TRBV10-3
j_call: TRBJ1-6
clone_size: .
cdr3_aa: CAISVLDSAGSALHF
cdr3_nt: TGTGCCATCAGTGTACTGGACTCCGCCGGGAGCGCCCTCCACTTT

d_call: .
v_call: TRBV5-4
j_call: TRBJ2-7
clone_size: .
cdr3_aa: CASSLATGTLLEQYF
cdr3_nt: TGTGCCAGCAGCTTGGCGACAGGAACACTTCTCGAGCAGTACTTC

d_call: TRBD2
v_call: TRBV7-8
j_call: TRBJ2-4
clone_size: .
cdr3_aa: CASSLGLGIRNIQYF
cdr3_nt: TGTGCCAGCAGCTTGGGACTAGGGATCCGAAACATTCAGTACTTC

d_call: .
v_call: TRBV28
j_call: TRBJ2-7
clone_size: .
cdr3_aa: CASSLMVGGSYEQYF
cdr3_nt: TGTGCCAGCAGTTTAATGGTCGGCGGATCCTACGAGCAGTACTTC

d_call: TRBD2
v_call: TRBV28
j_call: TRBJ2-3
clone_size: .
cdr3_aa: CASSLALLAGGRPDTQYF
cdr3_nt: TGTGCCAGCAGTTTGGCGCTTCTAGCGGGGGGGCGGCCAGATACGCAGTATTTT

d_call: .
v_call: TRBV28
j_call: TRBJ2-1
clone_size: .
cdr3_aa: CASSPLTGSIYNEQFF
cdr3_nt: TGTGCCAGCAGTCCCTTGACAGGTTCTATCTACAATGAGCAGTTCTTC

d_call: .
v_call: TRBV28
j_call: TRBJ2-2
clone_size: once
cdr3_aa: CASRLINTGELFF
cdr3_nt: TGTGCCAGCAGACTCATCAACACCGGGGAGCTGTTTTTT

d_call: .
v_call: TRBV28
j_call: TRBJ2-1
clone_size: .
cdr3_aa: CASSLSVGGDNEQFF
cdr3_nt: TGTGCCAGCAGTTTATCTGTAGGGGGGGACAATGAGCAGTTCTTC

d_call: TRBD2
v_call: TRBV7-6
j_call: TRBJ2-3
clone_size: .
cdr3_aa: CASSERLAGGHTDTQYF
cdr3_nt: TGTGCCAGCAGCGAACGACTAGCGGGAGGACATACAGATACGCAGTATTTT

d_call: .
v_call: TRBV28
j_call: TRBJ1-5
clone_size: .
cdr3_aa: CASSSDYFVQHF
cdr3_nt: TGTGCCAGCAGTAGTGACTATTTCGTTCAGCATTTT

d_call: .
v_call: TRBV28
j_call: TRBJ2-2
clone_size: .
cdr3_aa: CASSLWRDTGELFF
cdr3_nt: TGTGCCAGCAGTTTGTGGAGGGACACCGGGGAGCTGTTTTTT

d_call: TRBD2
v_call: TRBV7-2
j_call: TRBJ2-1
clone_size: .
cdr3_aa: CASRLTSGGRGEQFF
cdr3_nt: TGTGCCAGCAGACTCACTAGCGGGGGGCGCGGTGAGCAGTTCTTC

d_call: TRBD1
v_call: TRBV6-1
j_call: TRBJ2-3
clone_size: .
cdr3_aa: CASIPDRASTDTQYF
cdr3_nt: TGTGCCAGCATTCCAGACAGGGCGAGCACAGATACGCAGTATTTT

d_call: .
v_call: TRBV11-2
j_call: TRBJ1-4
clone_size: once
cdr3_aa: CASSHWEGTPTNEKLFF
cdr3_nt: TGTGCCAGCAGCCACTGGGAGGGAACCCCAACTAATGAAAAACTGTTTTTT

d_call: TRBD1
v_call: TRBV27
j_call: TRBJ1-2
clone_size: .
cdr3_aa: CASSPFRGLSNYGYTF
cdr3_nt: TGTGCCAGCAGTCCGTTCAGGGGGCTATCGAACTATGGCTACACCTTC

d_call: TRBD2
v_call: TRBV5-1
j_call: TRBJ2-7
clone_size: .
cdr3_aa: CASSSGLVEYF
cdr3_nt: TGCGCCAGCAGCTCCGGACTAGTTGAGTACTTC

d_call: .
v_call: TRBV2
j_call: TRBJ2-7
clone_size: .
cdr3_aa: CASSGPPLGYEQYF
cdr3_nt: TGTGCCAGCAGCGGGCCCCCGTTGGGCTACGAGCAGTACTTC

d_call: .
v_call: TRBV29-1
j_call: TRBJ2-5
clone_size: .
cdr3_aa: CSVDLRETQYF
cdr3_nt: TGCAGCGTTGACCTTCGGGAGACCCAGTACTTC

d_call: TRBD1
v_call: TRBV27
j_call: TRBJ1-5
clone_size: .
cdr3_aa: CASSLGQGGNQPQHF
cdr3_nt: TGTGCCAGCAGTTTAGGGCAGGGGGGCAATCAGCCCCAGCATTTT

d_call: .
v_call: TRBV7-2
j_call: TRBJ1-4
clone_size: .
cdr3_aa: CASSLLGASEKLFF
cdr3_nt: TGTGCCAGCAGCTTACTAGGGGCGAGTGAAAAACTGTTTTTT

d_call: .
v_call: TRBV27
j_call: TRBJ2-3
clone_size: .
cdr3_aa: CASSFSPLGDTQYF
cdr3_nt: TGTGCCAGCAGTTTTAGCCCCCTTGGAGATACGCAGTATTTT

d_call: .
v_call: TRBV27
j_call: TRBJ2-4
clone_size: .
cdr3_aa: CASSLSLPLAKNIQYF
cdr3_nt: TGTGCCAGCAGTTTATCGTTACCACTAGCCAAAAACATTCAGTACTTC

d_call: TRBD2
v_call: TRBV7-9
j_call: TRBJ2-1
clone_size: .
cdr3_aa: CASSPLLAALGDEQFF
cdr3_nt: TGTGCCAGCAGCCCTCTTCTAGCGGCCCTAGGGGATGAGCAGTTCTTC

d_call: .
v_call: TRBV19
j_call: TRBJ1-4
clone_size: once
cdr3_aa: CASTPPGLSATNEKLFF
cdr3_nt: TGTGCCAGTACTCCCCCCGGATTATCTGCAACTAATGAAAAACTGTTTTTT

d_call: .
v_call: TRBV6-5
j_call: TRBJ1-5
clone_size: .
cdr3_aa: CASSPIAREAQPQHF
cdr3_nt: TGTGCCAGCAGCCCGATCGCCAGGGAGGCTCAGCCCCAGCATTTT

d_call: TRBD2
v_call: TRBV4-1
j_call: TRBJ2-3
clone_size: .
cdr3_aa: CASSLYTGLAGGDTQYF
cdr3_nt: TGCGCCAGCAGCCTCTACACTGGACTAGCGGGGGGAGATACGCAGTATTTT

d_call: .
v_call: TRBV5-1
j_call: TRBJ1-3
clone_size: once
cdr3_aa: CASSPFLGPLDTIYF
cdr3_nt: TGCGCCAGCAGCCCGTTCTTGGGCCCCTTAGACACCATATATTTT

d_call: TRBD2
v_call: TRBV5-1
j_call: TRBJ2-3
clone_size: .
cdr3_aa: CASGPGTSVFDTQYF
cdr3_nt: TGCGCCAGCGGCCCCGGGACTAGCGTTTTCGATACGCAGTATTTT

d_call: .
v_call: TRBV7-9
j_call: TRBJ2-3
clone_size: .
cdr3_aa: CASSLVGGDTQYF
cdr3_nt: TGTGCCAGCAGCTTAGTCGGGGGAGATACGCAGTATTTT

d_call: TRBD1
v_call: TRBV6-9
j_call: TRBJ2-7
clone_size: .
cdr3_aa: CASGDRVYYEQYF
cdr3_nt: TGTGCCAGCGGGGACAGGGTTTACTACGAGCAGTACTTC

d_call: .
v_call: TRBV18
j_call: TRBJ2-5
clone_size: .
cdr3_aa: CASSARPIQETQYF
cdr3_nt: TGTGCCAGCTCAGCCCGTCCAATACAAGAGACCCAGTACTTC

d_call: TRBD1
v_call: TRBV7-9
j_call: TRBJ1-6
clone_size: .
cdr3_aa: CASSGGTGSNSPLHF
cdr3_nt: TGTGCCAGCAGCGGGGGGACAGGGTCAAATTCACCCCTCCACTTT

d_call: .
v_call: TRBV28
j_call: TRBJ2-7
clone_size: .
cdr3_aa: CASRWTDSYEQYF
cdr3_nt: TGTGCCAGCAGGTGGACAGACTCCTACGAGCAGTACTTC

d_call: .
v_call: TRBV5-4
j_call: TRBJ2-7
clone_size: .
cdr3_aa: CASSLDPAPVRYF
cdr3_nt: TGTGCCAGCAGCTTGGATCCGGCCCCAGTAAGGTACTTC

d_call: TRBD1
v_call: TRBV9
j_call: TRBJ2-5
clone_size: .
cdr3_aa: CASSVGTGVGETQYF
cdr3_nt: TGTGCCAGCAGCGTAGGGACAGGGGTCGGAGAGACCCAGTACTTC

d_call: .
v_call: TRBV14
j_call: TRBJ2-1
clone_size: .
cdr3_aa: CASSQRWNEQFF
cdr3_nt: TGTGCCAGCAGCCAACGCTGGAATGAGCAGTTCTTC

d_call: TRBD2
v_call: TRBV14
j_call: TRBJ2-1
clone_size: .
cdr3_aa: CASSLLAGYNEQFF
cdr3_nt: TGTGCCAGCAGCCTACTAGCGGGATACAATGAGCAGTTCTTC

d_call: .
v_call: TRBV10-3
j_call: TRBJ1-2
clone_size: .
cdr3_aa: CAISESPAPYDPYGYTF
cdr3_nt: TGTGCCATCAGTGAGTCACCAGCCCCATACGATCCCTATGGCTACACCTTC

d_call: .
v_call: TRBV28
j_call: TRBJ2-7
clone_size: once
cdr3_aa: CASSFRESQREQYF
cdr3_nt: TGTGCCAGCAGTTTCCGAGAAAGCCAAAGGGAGCAGTACTTC

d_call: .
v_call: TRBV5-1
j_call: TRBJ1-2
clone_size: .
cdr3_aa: CASSEYSYGYTF
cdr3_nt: TGCGCCAGCAGCGAATATAGCTATGGCTACACCTTC

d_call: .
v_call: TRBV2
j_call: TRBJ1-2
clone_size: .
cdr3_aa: CAKSLRGFSYGYTF
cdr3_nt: TGTGCCAAGAGCCTCAGGGGTTTCAGCTATGGCTACACCTTC

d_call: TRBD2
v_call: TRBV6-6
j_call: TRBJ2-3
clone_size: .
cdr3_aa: CASSRGGLTGWDTQYF
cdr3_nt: TGTGCCAGCAGTCGGGGGGGGCTAACGGGATGGGATACGCAGTATTTT

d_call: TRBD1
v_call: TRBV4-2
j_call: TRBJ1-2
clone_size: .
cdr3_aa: CASSQAGYRGGGYTF
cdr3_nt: TGTGCCAGCAGCCAAGCGGGCTACAGGGGCGGGGGCTACACCTTC

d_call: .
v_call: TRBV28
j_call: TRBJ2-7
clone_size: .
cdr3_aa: CASSFNRVGPYYEQYF
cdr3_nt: TGTGCCAGCAGTTTTAACAGGGTAGGCCCATATTACGAGCAGTACTTC

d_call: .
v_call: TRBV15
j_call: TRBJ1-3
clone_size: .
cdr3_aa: CATSRDPLTNSGNTIYF
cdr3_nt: TGTGCCACCAGCAGAGATCCCCTGACAAACTCTGGAAACACCATATATTTT

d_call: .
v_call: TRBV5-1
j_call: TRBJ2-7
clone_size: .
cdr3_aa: CASSLLLTLNEQYF
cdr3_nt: TGCGCCAGCAGCCTGCTACTGACGCTGAACGAGCAGTACTTC

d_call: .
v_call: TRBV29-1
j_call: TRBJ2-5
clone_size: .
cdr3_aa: CSVVITDRETQYF
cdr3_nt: TGCAGCGTGGTGATAACAGATAGAGAGACCCAGTACTTC

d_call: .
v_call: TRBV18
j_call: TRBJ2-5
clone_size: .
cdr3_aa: CASSPRRDQETQYF
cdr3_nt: TGTGCCAGCTCACCCCGGAGAGACCAAGAGACCCAGTACTTC

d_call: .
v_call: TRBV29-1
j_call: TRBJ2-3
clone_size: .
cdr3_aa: CSVRAADLGGTDTQYF
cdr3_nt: TGCAGCGTTCGAGCCGCTGACCTTGGTGGCACAGATACGCAGTATTTT

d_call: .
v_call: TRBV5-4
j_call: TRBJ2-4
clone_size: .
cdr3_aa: CASSLESGITENIQYF
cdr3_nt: TGTGCCAGCAGCTTGGAATCGGGGATTACGGAAAACATTCAGTACTTC